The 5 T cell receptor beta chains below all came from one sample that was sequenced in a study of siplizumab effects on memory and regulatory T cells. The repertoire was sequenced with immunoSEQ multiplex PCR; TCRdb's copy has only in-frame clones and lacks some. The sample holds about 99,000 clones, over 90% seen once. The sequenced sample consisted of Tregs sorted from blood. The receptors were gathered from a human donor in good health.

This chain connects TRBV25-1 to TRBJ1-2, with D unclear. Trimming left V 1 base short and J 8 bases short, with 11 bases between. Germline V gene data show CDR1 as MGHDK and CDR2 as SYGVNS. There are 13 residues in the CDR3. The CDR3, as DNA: TGTGCCAGCAGTGAATGGCAGGCCCGGGGCTACACCTTC. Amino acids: CASSEWQARGYTF.

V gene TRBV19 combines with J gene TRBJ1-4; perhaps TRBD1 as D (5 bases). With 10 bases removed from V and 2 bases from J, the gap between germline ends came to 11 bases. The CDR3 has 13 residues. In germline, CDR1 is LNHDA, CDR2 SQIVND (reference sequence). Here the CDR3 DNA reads TGTGCCACCAAGGGGCAGACTAATGAAAAACTGTTTTTT. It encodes CATKGQTNEKLFF. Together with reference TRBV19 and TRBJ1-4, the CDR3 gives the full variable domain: DGGITQSPKYLFRKEGQNVTLSCEQNLNHDAMYWYRQDPGQGLRLIYYSQIVNDFQKGDIAEGYSVSREKKESFPLTVTSAQKNPTAFYLCATKGQTNEKLFFGSGTQLSVL.

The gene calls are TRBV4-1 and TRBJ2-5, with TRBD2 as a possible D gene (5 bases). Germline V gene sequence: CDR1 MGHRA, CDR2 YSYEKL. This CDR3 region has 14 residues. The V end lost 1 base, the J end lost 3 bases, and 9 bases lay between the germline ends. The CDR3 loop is CASSQGIAKETQYF. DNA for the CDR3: TGCGCCAGCAGCCAAGGTATAGCGAAAGAGACCCAGTACTTC.

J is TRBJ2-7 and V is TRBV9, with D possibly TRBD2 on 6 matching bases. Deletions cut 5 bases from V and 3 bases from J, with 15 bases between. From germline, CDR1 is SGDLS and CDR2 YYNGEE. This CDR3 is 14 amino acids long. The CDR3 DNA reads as TGTGCCAGCAGTGCCGGGACTTACGACTACGAGCAGTACTTC. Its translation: CASSAGTYDYEQYF. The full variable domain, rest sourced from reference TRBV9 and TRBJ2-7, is DSGVTQTPKHLITATGQRVTLRCSPRSGDLSVYWYQQSLDQGLQFLIQYYNGEERAKGNILERFSAQQFPDLHSELNLSSLELGDSALYFCASSAGTYDYEQYFGPGTRLTVT.

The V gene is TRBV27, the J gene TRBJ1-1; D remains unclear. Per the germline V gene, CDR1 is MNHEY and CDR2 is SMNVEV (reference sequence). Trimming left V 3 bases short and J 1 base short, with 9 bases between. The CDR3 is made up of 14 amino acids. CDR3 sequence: CASSLAARNTEAFF. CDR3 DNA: TGTGCCAGCAGTTTGGCAGCAAGGAACACTGAAGCTTTCTTT.